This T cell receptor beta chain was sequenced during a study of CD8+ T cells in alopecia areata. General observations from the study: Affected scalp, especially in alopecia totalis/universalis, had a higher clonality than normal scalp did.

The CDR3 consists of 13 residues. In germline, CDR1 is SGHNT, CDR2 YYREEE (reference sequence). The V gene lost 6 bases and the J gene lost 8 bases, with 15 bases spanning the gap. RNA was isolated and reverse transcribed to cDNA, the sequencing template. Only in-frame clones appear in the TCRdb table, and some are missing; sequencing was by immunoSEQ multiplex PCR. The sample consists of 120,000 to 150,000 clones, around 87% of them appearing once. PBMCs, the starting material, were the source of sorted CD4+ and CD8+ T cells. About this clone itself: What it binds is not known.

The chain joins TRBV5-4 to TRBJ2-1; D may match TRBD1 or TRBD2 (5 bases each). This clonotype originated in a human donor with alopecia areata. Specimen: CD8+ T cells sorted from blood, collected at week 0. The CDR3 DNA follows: TGTGCCAGCAAGTTGTGGGGGTCAGATGAGCAGTTCTTC. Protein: CASKLWGSDEQFF.